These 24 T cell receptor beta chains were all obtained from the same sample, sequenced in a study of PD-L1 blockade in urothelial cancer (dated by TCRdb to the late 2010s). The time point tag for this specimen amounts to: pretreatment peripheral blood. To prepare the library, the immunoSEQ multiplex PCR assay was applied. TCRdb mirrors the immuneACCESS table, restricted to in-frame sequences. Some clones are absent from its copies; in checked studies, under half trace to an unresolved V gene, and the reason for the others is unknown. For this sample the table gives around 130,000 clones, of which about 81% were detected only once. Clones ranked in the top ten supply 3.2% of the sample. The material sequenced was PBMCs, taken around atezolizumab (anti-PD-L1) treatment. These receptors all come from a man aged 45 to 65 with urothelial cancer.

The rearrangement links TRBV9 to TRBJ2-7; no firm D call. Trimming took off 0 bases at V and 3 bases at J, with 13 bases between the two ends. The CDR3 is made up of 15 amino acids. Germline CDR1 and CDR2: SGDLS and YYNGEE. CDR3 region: CASSVGSAGVYEQYF. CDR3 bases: TGTGCCAGCAGCGTAGGGTCTGCCGGTGTCTACGAGCAGTACTTC. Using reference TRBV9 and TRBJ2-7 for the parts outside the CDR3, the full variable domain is DSGVTQTPKHLITATGQRVTLRCSPRSGDLSVYWYQQSLDQGLQFLIQYYNGEERAKGNILERFSAQQFPDLHSELNLSSLELGDSALYFCASSVGSAGVYEQYFGPGTRLTVT.

Here the CDR3 reads CASSGVAGGTIYEQYF. For the CDR3, the DNA is TGTGCCAGCAGCGGTGTCGCGGGAGGGACTATCTACGAGCAGTACTTC. This sequence joins TRBV7-9 and TRBJ2-7, with 9 bases fitting TRBD2. The V gene's germline CDR1 is SEHNR and CDR2 FQNEAQ (reference sequence). V shed 5 bases, J shed 3 bases, and the junction held 11 bases outside the gene matches. CDR3 size: 16 residues.

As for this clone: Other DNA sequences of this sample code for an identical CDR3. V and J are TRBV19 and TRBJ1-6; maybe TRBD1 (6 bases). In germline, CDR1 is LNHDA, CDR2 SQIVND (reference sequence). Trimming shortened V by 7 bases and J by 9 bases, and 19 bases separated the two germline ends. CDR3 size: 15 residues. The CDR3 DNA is TGTGCCAGTAATTTAGGGGGACCGACCACTTCACCCCTCCACTTT. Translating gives CASNLGGPTTSPLHF.

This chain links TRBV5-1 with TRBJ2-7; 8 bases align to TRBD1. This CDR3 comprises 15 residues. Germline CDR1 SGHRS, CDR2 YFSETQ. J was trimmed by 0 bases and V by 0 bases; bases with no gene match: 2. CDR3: CASSLVGQGSYEQYF. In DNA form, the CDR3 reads TGCGCCAGCAGCTTGGTTGGACAGGGCTCCTACGAGCAGTACTTC.

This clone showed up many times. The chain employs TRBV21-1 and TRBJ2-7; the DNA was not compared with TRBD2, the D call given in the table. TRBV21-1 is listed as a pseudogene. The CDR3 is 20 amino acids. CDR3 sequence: CASSKVVGRGLVAGEGEQYF. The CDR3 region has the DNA TGTGCCAGCAGCAAAGTCGTTGGCAGGGGGTTAGTAGCGGGAGAAGGCGAGCAGTACTTC.

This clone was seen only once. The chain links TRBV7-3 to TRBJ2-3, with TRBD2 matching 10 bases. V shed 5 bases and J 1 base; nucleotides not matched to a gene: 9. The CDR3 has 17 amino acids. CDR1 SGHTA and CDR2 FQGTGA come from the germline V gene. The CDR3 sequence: CASSQPALAGRTDTQYF. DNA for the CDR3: TGTGCCAGCAGCCAACCCGCACTAGCGGGACGCACAGATACGCAGTATTTT.

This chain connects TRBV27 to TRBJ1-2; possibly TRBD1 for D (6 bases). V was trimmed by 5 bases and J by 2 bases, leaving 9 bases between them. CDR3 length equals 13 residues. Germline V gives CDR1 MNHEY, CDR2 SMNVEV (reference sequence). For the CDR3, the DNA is TGTGCCAGCAGTGCAACAGGGAACTATGGCTACACCTTC. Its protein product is CASSATGNYGYTF.

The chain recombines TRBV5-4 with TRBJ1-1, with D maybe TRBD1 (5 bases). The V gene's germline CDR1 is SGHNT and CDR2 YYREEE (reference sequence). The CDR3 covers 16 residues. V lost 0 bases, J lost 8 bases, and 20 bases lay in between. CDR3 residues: CASSLASGGLNREAFF. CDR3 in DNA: TGTGCCAGCAGCTTGGCCAGTGGGGGGTTGAACAGGGAAGCTTTCTTT. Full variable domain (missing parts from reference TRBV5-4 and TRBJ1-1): ETGVTQSPTHLIKTRGQQVTLRCSSQSGHNTVSWYQQALGQGPQFIFQYYREEENGRGNFPPRFSGLQFPNYSSELNVNALELDDSALYLCASSLASGGLNREAFFGQGTRLTVV.

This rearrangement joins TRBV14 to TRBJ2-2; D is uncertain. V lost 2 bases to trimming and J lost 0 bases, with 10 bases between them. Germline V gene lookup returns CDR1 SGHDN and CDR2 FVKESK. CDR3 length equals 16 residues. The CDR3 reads CASSQRFGSNTGELFF. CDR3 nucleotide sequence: TGTGCCAGCAGCCAAAGGTTCGGGTCGAACACCGGGGAGCTGTTTTTT.

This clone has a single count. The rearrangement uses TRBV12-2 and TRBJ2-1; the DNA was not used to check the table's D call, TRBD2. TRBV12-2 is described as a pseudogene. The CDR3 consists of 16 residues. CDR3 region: CASRLGFASVFNEQFF. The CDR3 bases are TGTGCAAGTCGCTTAGGATTCGCTAGCGTATTCAATGAGCAGTTCTTC.

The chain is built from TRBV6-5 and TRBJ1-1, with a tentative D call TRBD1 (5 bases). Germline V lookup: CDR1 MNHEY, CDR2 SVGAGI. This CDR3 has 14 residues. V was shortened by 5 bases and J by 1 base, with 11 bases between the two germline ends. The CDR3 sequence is CASSLRVGNTEAFF. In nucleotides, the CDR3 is TGTGCCAGCAGTCTCAGGGTTGGGAACACTGAAGCTTTCTTT.

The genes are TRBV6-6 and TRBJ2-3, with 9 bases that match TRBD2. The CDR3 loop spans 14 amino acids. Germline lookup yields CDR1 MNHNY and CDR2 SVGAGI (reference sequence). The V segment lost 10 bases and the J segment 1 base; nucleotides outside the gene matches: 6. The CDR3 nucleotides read TGTGCCACCTCCACTAGCGGGCGCACAGATACGCAGTATTTT. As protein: CATSTSGRTDTQYF.

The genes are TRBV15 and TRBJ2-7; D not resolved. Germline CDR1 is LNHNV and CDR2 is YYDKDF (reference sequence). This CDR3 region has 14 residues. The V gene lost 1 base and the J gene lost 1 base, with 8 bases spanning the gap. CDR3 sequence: CATSRGMESYEQYF. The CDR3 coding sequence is TGTGCCACCAGCAGAGGAATGGAGTCCTACGAGCAGTACTTC.

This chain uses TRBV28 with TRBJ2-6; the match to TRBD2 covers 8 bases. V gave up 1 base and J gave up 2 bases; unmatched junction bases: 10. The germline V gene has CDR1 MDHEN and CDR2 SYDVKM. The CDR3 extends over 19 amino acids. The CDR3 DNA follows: TGTGCCAGCAGTTTATTGTCACTGATCGGGAGGGCTGGGGCCAACGTCCTGACTTTC. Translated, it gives CASSLLSLIGRAGANVLTF. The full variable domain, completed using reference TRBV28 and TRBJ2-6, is DVKVTQSSRYLVKRTGEKVFLECVQDMDHENMFWYRQDPGLGLRLIYFSYDVKMKEKGDIPEGYSVSREKKERFSLILESASTNQTSMYLCASSLLSLIGRAGANVLTFGAGSRLTVL.

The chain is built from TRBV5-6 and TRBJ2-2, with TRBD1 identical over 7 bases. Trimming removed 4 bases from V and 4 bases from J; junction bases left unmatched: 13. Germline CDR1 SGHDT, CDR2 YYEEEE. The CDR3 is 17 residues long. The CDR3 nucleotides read TGTGCCAGCAGCCCCCGGGACAGAAAACTAAGCACCGGGGAGCTGTTTTTT. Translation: CASSPRDRKLSTGELFF.

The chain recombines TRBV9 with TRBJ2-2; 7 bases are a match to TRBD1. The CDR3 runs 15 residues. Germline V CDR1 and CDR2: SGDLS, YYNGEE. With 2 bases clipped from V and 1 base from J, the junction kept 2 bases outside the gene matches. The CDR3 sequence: CASSVGQVNTGELFF. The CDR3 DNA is TGTGCCAGCAGCGTCGGACAGGTGAACACCGGGGAGCTGTTTTTT.

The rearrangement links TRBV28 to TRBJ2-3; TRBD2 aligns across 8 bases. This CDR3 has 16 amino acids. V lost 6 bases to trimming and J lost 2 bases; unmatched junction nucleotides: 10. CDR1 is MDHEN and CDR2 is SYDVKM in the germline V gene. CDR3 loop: CASRRPGTRTTDTQYF. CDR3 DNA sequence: TGTGCCAGCAGGAGACCCGGGACTAGGACCACAGATACGCAGTATTTT.

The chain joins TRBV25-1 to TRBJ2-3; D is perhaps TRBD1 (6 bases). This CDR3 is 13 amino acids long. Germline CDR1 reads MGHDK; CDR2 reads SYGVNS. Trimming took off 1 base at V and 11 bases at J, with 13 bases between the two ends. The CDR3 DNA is TGTGCCAGCAGTGAATCGCACAGGGAGAAGCAGTATTTT. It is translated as CASSESHREKQYF.

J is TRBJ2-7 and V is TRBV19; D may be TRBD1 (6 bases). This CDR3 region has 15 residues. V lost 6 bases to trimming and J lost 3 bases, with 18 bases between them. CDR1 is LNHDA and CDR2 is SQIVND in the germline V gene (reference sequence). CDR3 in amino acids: CASRRKPGENYEQYF. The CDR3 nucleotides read TGTGCCAGTAGACGAAAGCCAGGGGAAAACTACGAGCAGTACTTC.

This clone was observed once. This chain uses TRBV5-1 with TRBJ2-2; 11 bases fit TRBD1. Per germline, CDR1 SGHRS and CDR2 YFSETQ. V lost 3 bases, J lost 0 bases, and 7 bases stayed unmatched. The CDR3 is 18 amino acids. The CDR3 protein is CASSSGQGESSNTGELFF. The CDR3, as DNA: TGCGCCAGCAGCTCGGGACAGGGGGAGAGCTCGAACACCGGGGAGCTGTTTTTT.

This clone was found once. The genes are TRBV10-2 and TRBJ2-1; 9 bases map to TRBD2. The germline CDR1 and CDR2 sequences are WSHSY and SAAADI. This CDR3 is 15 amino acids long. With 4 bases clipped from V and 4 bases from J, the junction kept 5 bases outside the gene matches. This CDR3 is CASSVRTSVYNEQFF. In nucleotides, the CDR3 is TGCGCCAGCAGTGTCCGGACTAGCGTATACAATGAGCAGTTCTTC.

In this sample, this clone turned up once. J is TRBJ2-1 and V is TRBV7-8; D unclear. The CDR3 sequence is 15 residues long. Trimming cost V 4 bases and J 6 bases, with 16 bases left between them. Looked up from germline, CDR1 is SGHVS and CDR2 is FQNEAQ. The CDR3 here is CASSSDETLINEQFF. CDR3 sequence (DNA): TGTGCCAGCAGCTCCGACGAGACATTAATCAATGAGCAGTTCTTC.

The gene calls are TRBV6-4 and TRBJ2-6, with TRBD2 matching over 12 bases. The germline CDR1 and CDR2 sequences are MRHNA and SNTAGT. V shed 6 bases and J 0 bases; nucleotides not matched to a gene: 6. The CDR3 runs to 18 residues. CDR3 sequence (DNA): TGTGCCAGCAGCCGGACTAGCGGGACCAGCTCTGGGGCCAACGTCCTGACTTTC. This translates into CASSRTSGTSSGANVLTF.

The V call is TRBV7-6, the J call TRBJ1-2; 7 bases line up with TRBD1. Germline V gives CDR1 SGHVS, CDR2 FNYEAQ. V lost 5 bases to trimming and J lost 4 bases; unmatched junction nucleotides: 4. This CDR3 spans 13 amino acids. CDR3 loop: CASSGGQFYGYTF. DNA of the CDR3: TGTGCCAGCAGCGGGGGACAGTTCTATGGCTACACCTTC.